The 13 T cell receptor beta chains presented below share a single source sample, sequenced in a study of blood T cell repertoires in COVID-19. Method: immunoSEQ multiplex PCR; TCRdb's copy keeps in-frame clones and lacks some. The sample lists just over 60,000 clones, roughly four fifths occurring once. What was sequenced was peripheral blood. All receptors derive from a man between 60 and 75 years old with acute or convalescent COVID-19.

The J gene is TRBJ1-1, the V gene TRBV28; D is uncertain. The CDR3 runs to 15 residues. Trimming pared 5 bases from V and 1 base from J, leaving 14 bases between. From germline, CDR1 is MDHEN and CDR2 SYDVKM. As DNA, the CDR3 is TGTGCCAGCAGTCTACCGCATACAGCGAACACTGAAGCTTTCTTT. This translates into CASSLPHTANTEAFF.

The sample holds a few counts of this clone. This chain connects TRBV30 to TRBJ1-3; D is perhaps TRBD1 (5 bases). The length of the CDR3 is 15 residues. Germline V gene sequence: CDR1 GTSNPN, CDR2 SVGIG (reference sequence). V gave up 3 bases and J gave up 4 bases, with 16 bases separating them. The CDR3 DNA is TGTGCCTGGAGCGTCGGGGGGGTGTACGGAAACACCATATATTTT. The encoded protein is CAWSVGGVYGNTIYF.

The chain joins TRBV28 to TRBJ1-1, with 8 bases aligning to TRBD1. Trimming removed 6 bases from V and 5 bases from J; junction bases left unmatched: 5. The CDR3 is 13 residues long. Germline V gene sequence: CDR1 MDHEN, CDR2 SYDVKM. Here the CDR3 DNA reads TGTGCCAGCAGCCGCAGGGGGCGAACTGAAGCTTTCTTT. Protein product: CASSRRGRTEAFF.

V gene TRBV19 combines with J gene TRBJ2-7, with 7 positions matching TRBD2. CDR3 length: 13 residues. With 8 bases clipped from V and 2 bases from J, the junction kept 6 bases outside the gene matches. CDR1 LNHDA and CDR2 SQIVND come from the germline V gene (reference sequence). The CDR3 region has the DNA TGTGCCAGTGGCGGGGGAGGCCCCTACGAGCAGTACTTC. Protein product: CASGGGGPYEQYF.

The chain carries TRBV19 and TRBJ2-7; D ambiguous. Trimming removed 3 bases from V and 0 bases from J, with 9 bases in between. This CDR3 is 14 amino acids long. Germline CDR1 reads LNHDA; CDR2 reads SQIVND (reference sequence). CDR3 loop: CASSMSGSSYEQYF. The CDR3 DNA follows: TGTGCCAGTAGTATGTCGGGTAGCTCCTACGAGCAGTACTTC.

The V call is TRBV7-2, the J call TRBJ2-1; TRBD2 aligns across 7 bases. J gave up 8 bases and V 0 bases, and 4 bases lay outside the gene matches. The CDR3 sequence is 14 residues long. Germline CDR1 reads SGHTA; CDR2 reads FQGNSA. Written as DNA, the CDR3 is TGTGCCAGCAGCTTAGCGGGAGGGCTAGATGAGCAGTTCTTC. Protein product: CASSLAGGLDEQFF.

This chain links TRBV5-4 with TRBJ2-2; D gene uncertain. Trimming took 7 bases from V and 7 from J, leaving 11 bases between them. From germline, CDR1 is SGHNT and CDR2 YYREEE (reference sequence). This CDR3 has 12 residues. The CDR3 sequence: CASRLNHGELFF. The CDR3, as DNA: TGTGCCAGCCGACTGAACCACGGGGAGCTGTTTTTT. The whole variable domain, filled in from reference TRBV5-4 and TRBJ2-2, reads ETGVTQSPTHLIKTRGQQVTLRCSSQSGHNTVSWYQQALGQGPQFIFQYYREEENGRGNFPPRFSGLQFPNYSSELNVNALELDDSALYLCASRLNHGELFFGEGSRLTVL.

V is TRBV9 and J is TRBJ2-7; D is unresolved. From germline, CDR1 is SGDLS and CDR2 YYNGEE. Trimming took 0 bases from V and 0 from J, leaving 10 bases between them. The CDR3 consists of 15 residues. The CDR3, as DNA: TGTGCCAGCAGCGTAGAGCCAGGCTACTCCTACGAGCAGTACTTC. Protein: CASSVEPGYSYEQYF.

The gene calls are TRBV30 and TRBJ2-1; 7 nucleotides align to TRBD2. The length of the CDR3 is 15 residues. Trimming took 0 bases from V and 6 from J; bases not matched to a gene: 8. Per the germline V gene, CDR1 is GTSNPN and CDR2 is SVGIG (reference sequence). CDR3 amino acids: CAWSVRGRAGNEQFF. The CDR3 DNA is TGTGCCTGGAGTGTACGGGGGAGGGCCGGCAATGAGCAGTTCTTC.

This sequence joins TRBV11-3 and TRBJ1-3, with D perhaps matching TRBD1 (6 bases). V was cut by 5 bases and J by 1 base, with 6 bases left in between. CDR3 length: 13 residues. CDR1 is SGHNT, CDR2 YENEEA, per germline. DNA of the CDR3: TGTGCCAGCAGCCAGGGGTCTGGAAACACCATATATTTT. As protein: CASSQGSGNTIYF.

The V call is TRBV4-2, the J call TRBJ2-7; D is possibly TRBD1 (6 bases). V lost 1 base and J 5 bases, leaving 18 bases between the germline ends. The germline V gene encodes CDR1 LGHNA and CDR2 YNFKEQ. This CDR3 has 16 amino acids. In nucleotides, the CDR3 is TGTGCCAGCAGCCAAGCCGGGCAGGGGATTGGACACGAGCAGTACTTC. Amino acids: CASSQAGQGIGHEQYF.

The rearrangement uses TRBV18 and TRBJ1-4; 8 bases match TRBD1. The germline V gene has CDR1 KGHSH and CDR2 LQKENI. This CDR3 has 16 residues. Trimming at V came to 0 bases and at J to 2 bases, leaving 2 bases not matched to a gene. DNA of the CDR3: TGTGCCAGCTCACCACCGACAGGGGCGACTAATGAAAAACTGTTTTTT. The encoded protein is CASSPPTGATNEKLFF.

The gene calls are TRBV27 and TRBJ2-3, with 11 nucleotides matching TRBD2. This CDR3 is 13 amino acids long. CDR1 is MNHEY, CDR2 SMNVEV, per germline (reference sequence). The trim removed 6 bases at V and 6 bases at J, leaving 2 bases unmatched. CDR3 sequence (DNA): TGTGCCAGCAGGCTAGCGGGAGGTGATACGCAGTATTTT. It translates to CASRLAGGDTQYF.